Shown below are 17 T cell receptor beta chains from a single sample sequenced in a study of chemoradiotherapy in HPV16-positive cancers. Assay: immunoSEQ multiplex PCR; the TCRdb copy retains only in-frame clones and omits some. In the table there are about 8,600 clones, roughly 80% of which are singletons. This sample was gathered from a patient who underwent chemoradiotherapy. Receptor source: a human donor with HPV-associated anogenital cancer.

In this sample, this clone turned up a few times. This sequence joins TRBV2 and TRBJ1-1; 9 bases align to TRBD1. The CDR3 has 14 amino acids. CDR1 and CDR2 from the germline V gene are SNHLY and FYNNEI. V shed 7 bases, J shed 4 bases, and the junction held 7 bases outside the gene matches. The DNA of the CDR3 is TGTGCCAGCAAATGGACAGGGGTGGCCACTGAAGCTTTCTTT. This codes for CASKWTGVATEAFF.

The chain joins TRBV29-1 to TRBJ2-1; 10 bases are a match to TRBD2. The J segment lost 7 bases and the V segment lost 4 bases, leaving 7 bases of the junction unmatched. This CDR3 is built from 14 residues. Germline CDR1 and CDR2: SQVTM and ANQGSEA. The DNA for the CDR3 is TGCAGCGTTGCTCCAGCGGGAGGGGGGAATGAGCAGTTCTTC. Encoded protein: CSVAPAGGGNEQFF.

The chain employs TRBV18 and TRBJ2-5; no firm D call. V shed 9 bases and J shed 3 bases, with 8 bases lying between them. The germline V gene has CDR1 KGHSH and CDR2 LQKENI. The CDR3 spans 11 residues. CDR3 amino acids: CASSDKETQYF. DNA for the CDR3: TGTGCCAGTTCTGACAAAGAGACCCAGTACTTC.

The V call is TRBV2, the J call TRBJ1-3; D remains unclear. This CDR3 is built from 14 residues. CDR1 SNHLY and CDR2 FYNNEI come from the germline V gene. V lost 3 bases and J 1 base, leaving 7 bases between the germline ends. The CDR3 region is CASSDPGSGNTIYF. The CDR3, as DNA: TGTGCCAGCAGTGACCCCGGGTCTGGAAACACCATATATTTT.

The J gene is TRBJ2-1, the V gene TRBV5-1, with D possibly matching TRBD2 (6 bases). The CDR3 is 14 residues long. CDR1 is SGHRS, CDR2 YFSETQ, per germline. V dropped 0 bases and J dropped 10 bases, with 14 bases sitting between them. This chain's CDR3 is CASSLAGVAGEQFF. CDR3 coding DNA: TGCGCCAGCAGCTTGGCGGGGGTCGCGGGCGAGCAGTTCTTC.

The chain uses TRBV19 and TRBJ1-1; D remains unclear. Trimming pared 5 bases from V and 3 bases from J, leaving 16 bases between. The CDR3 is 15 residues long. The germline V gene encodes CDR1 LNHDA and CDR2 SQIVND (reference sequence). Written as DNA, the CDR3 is TGTGCCAGTAGTCCCTTTGGATCCGGGGACACTGAAGCTTTCTTT. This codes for CASSPFGSGDTEAFF.

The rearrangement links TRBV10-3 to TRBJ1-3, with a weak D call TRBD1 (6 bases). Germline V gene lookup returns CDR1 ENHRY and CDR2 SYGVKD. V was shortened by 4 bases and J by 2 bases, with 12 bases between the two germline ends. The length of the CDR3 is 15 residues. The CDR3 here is CAISVGGRPGNTIYF. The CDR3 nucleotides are TGTGCCATCAGTGTAGGGGGACGCCCTGGAAACACCATATATTTT.

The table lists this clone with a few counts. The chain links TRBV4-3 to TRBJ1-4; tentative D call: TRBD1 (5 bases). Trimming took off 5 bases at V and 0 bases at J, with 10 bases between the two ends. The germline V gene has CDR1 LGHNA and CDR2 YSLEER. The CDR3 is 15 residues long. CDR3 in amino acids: CASSYTGATNEKLFF. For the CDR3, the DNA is TGCGCCAGCAGCTATACAGGTGCAACTAATGAAAAACTGTTTTTT.

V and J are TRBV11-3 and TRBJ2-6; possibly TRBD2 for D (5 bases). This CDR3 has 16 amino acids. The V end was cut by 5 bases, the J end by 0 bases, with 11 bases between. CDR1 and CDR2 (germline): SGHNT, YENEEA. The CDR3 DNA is TGTGCCAGCAGCCCCGGAGGAAGCTCTGGGGCCAACGTCCTGACTTTC. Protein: CASSPGGSSGANVLTF.

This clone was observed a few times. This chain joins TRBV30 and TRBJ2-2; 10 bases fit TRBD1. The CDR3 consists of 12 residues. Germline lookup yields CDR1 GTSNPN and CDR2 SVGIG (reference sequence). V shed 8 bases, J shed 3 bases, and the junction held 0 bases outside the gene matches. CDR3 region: CAGTGDTGELFF. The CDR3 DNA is TGTGCCGGGACAGGGGACACCGGGGAGCTGTTTTTT.

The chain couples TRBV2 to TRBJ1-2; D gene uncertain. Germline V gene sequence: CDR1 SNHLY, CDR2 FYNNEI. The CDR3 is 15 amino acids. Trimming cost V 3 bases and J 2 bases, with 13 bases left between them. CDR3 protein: CASSEHSTENYGYTF. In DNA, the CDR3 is TGTGCCAGCAGTGAGCATAGTACAGAGAACTATGGCTACACCTTC.

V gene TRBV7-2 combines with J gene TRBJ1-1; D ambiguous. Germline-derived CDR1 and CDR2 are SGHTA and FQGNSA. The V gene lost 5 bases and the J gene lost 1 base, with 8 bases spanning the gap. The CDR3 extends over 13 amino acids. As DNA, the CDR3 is TGTGCCAGCAGCCAGTTGCGGAACACTGAAGCTTTCTTT. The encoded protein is CASSQLRNTEAFF.

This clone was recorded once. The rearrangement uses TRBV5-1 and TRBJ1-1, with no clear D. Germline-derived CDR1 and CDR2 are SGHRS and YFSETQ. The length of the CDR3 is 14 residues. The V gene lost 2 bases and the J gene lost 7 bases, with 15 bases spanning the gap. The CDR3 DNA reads TGCGCCAGCAGCTTTATGGACGGATACTATGAAGCTTTCTTT. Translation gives CASSFMDGYYEAFF.

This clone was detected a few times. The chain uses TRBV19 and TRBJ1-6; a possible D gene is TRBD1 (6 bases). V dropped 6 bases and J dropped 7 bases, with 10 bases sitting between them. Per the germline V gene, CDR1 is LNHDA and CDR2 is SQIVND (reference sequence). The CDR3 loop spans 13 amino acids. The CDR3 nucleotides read TGTGCCAGTAGCCTTAGGGGGAATTCACCCCTCCACTTT. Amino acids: CASSLRGNSPLHF.

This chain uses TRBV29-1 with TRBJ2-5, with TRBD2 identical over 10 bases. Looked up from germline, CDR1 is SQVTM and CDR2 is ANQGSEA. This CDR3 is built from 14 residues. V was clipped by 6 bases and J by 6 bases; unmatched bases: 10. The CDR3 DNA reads TGCAGCGTGGCATTTAGCGGGGGGATGCAGACCCAGTACTTC. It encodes CSVAFSGGMQTQYF.

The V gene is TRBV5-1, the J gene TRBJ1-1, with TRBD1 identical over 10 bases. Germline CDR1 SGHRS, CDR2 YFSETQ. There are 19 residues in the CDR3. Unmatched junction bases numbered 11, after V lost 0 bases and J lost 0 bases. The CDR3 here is CASSLGTGTGERVNTEAFF. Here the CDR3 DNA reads TGCGCCAGCAGCTTGGGGACCGGGACAGGGGAGAGGGTGAACACTGAAGCTTTCTTT.

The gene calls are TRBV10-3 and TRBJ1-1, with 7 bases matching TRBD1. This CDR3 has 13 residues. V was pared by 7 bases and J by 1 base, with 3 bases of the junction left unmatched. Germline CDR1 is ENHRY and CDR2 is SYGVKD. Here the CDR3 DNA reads TGTGCCATCACCCGGGACAGGAACACTGAAGCTTTCTTT. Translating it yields CAITRDRNTEAFF.